The 14 T cell receptor beta chains below were found in one sample sequenced in a study of identical twins. MiXCR, applied by TCRdb to the 5' RACE reads, yields one record per CDR3 protein. The sample includes about 900,000 distinct CDR3 sequences, approximately 13% seen only once; the top ten take about 1.6%. The sample was also linked to a second study, of yellow fever vaccine responses in identical twins.

The source material was PBMCs. The receptors stem from a woman aged 18-29 years in good health.

This clonotype was observed a handful of times. The V and J genes are TRBV10-3 and TRBJ1-6; a weak D match, TRBD1 (5 bases). Between the trimmed V and J ends, which lost 5 bases and 7 bases, there was a span of 12 bases. The CDR3 contains 14 residues. The germline V gene encodes CDR1 ENHRY and CDR2 SYGVKD. CDR3 DNA sequence: TGTGCCATCAGTCCGACAGAGTACAATTCACCCCTCCACTTT. This codes for CAISPTEYNSPLHF.

This clonotype was found a few times. This chain uses TRBV20-1 with TRBJ2-2; D possibly matches TRBD1 or TRBD2 (5 bases each). Germline assignment: CDR1 DFQATT and CDR2 SNEGSKA (reference sequence). The CDR3 covers 16 residues. V lost 5 bases and J lost 5, with 21 bases in between. CDR3 residues: CSAQREHGAGTGELFF. The DNA of the CDR3 is TGCAGTGCTCAGAGGGAACACGGGGCAGGGACCGGGGAGCTGTTTTTT.

This chain joins TRBV6-1 and TRBJ2-1; TRBD2 matches 13 bases. V lost 7 bases to trimming and J lost 2 bases; unmatched junction nucleotides: 8. The germline V gene encodes CDR1 MNHNS and CDR2 SASEGT. The CDR3 extends over 17 amino acids. CDR3 bases: TGTGCCAGCACCCCGGGACTAGCGGGACGGGCCTACAATGAGCAGTTCTTC. As protein: CASTPGLAGRAYNEQFF.

This chain connects TRBV2 to TRBJ2-4, with 8 bases lining up with TRBD2. This CDR3 has 15 amino acids. V shed 6 bases, J shed 1 base, and the junction held 5 bases outside the gene matches. Germline lookup yields CDR1 SNHLY and CDR2 FYNNEI. CDR3 residues: CASREIAGAKNIQYF. CDR3 bases: TGTGCCAGCAGGGAGATAGCGGGGGCCAAAAACATTCAGTACTTC. Based on the CDR3 plus reference TRBV2 and TRBJ2-4, the full variable domain is EPEVTQTPSHQVTQMGQEVILRCVPISNHLYFYWYRQILGQKVEFLVSFYNNEISEKSEIFDDQFSVERPDGSNFTLKIRSTKLEDSAMYFCASREIAGAKNIQYFGAGTRLSVL.

This clonotype has more than one count but fewer than ten. The chain uses TRBV12-3 or TRBV12-4 and TRBJ1-4; 9 nucleotides agree with TRBD1. This CDR3 has 14 residues. Unmatched junction bases numbered 4, after V lost 7 bases and J lost 4 bases. The CDR3 DNA is TGTGCCAGCACCAAGGGACAGGGTAATGAAAAACTGTTTTTT. Translating gives CASTKGQGNEKLFF.

The gene calls are TRBV10-3 and TRBJ2-3, with D maybe TRBD2 (5 bases). The V gene's germline CDR1 is ENHRY and CDR2 SYGVKD. There are 16 residues in the CDR3. V dropped 5 bases and J dropped 2 bases, with 17 bases sitting between them. For the CDR3, the DNA is TGTGCCATCAGTCGAAGTAATGGTCGGGACACAGATACGCAGTATTTT. Encoded protein: CAISRSNGRDTDTQYF.

The J gene is TRBJ2-7, the V gene TRBV20-1; 10 nucleotides match TRBD2. The V segment lost 3 bases and the J segment 5 bases; nucleotides outside the gene matches: 16. The length of the CDR3 is 17 residues. The germline V gene has CDR1 DFQATT and CDR2 SNEGSKA (reference sequence). The CDR3 region is CSARRVGLAGAPDEQYF. CDR3 nucleotide sequence: TGCAGTGCTAGGAGGGTGGGGCTAGCGGGAGCTCCCGACGAGCAGTACTTC.

V is TRBV7-8 and J is TRBJ2-5; TRBD2 is a possible D gene (5 bases). The V gene's germline CDR1 is SGHVS and CDR2 FQNEAQ. CDR3 length: 13 amino acids. The V end lost 3 bases, the J end lost 2 bases, and 7 bases lay between the germline ends. The DNA of the CDR3 is TGTGCCAGCAGCTTCCAGCGGCAAGAGACCCAGTACTTC. It translates to CASSFQRQETQYF.

J is TRBJ2-3 and V is TRBV2; TRBD2 agrees at 11 bases. V lost 1 base and J lost 3; bases outside the gene matches: 6. This CDR3 comprises 17 residues. Germline V gene data show CDR1 as SNHLY and CDR2 as FYNNEI. CDR3 protein: CASSEVGSGRGTDTQYF. The CDR3 bases are TGTGCCAGCAGTGAAGTTGGTAGCGGGAGGGGGACAGATACGCAGTATTTT.

This clonotype was picked up many times. The chain employs TRBV27 and TRBJ2-1; D might be TRBD2 (6 bases). Trimming stripped 5 bases from V and 0 bases from J, with 14 bases between. The V gene's germline CDR1 is MNHEY and CDR2 SMNVEV (reference sequence). The CDR3 is made up of 16 amino acids. For the CDR3, the DNA is TGTGCCAGCAGTCGGGACTTCCTTAGCTCCTACAATGAGCAGTTCTTC. It specifies CASSRDFLSSYNEQFF.

This clonotype was counted many times. This chain connects TRBV11-2 to TRBJ2-1; no clear D gene. V shed 5 bases and J shed 0 bases, with 11 bases lying between them. The CDR3 runs 15 residues. From germline, CDR1 is SGHAT and CDR2 FQNNGV. Here the CDR3 reads CASSLAIPSYNEQFF. The CDR3 region has the DNA TGTGCCAGCAGCCTGGCGATTCCCTCCTACAATGAGCAGTTCTTC.

The chain's CDR3 is CSARVEDTQYF. The CDR3 nucleotides are TGCAGTGCTAGAGTTGAAGATACGCAGTATTTT. The gene calls are TRBV20-1 and TRBJ2-3; D is unresolved. The CDR3 covers 11 residues. The germline V gene encodes CDR1 DFQATT and CDR2 SNEGSKA (reference sequence). V was shortened by 1 base and J by 5 bases, with 4 bases between the two germline ends.

This clonotype was detected a few times. The rearrangement links TRBV4-1 to TRBJ1-2; D ambiguous. The germline CDR1 and CDR2 sequences are MGHRA and YSYEKL. The CDR3 is 14 residues long. The V end lost 1 base, the J end lost 7 bases, and 13 bases lay between the germline ends. In DNA form, the CDR3 reads TGCGCCAGCAGCCAAGCGGAACTAGCAGGTGGCTACACCTTC. Its translation: CASSQAELAGGYTF.

This clonotype was recorded many times. The chain couples TRBV29-1 to TRBJ1-1; 7 bases are shared with TRBD1. This CDR3 spans 14 amino acids. Germline CDR1 reads SQVTM; CDR2 reads ANQGSEA. V was clipped by 3 bases and J by 2 bases; unmatched bases: 6. This CDR3 reads CSVDWGQINTEAFF. In DNA form, the CDR3 reads TGCAGCGTTGATTGGGGACAGATCAACACTGAAGCTTTCTTT.